One and the same sample provided the 18 T cell receptor beta chains below, sequenced in a study of shared clonotypes between healthy human individuals. Only in-frame clones appear in the TCRdb table, and some are missing; sequencing was by immunoSEQ multiplex PCR. The profile covers about a million clones, with approximately 76% appearing a single time and around 1.5% taken by the ten largest. The sequenced sample was memory CD4+ T cells sorted from blood. Subset given: CD45RA-negative fraction. The source is a man aged 18 to 30 in good health.

The chain combines TRBV5-4 with TRBJ2-3, with 8 positions matching TRBD2. The germline V gene has CDR1 SGHNT and CDR2 YYREEE (reference sequence). The CDR3 spans 15 residues. The V segment lost 2 bases and the J segment 1 base; nucleotides outside the gene matches: 3. CDR3 region: CASSFTGGGTDTQYF. CDR3 sequence (DNA): TGTGCCAGCAGCTTTACGGGGGGGGGCACAGATACGCAGTATTTT.

This rearrangement joins TRBV30 to TRBJ1-6; TRBD1 is a possible D gene (6 bases). The CDR3 extends over 14 amino acids. CDR1 GTSNPN and CDR2 SVGIG come from the germline V gene (reference sequence). V dropped 5 bases and J dropped 5 bases, with 13 bases sitting between them. CDR3 in amino acids: CAWAPGHNNSPLHF. The DNA of the CDR3 is TGTGCCTGGGCACCGGGACATAATAATTCACCCCTCCACTTT.

This clone appeared a single time. The chain employs TRBV14 and TRBJ2-1; D gene ambiguous. Germline V CDR1 and CDR2: SGHDN, FVKESK. V was trimmed by 1 base and J by 5 bases, leaving 12 bases between them. The CDR3 extends over 15 amino acids. CDR3 sequence reads: CASSQGSARNNEQFF. In DNA form, the CDR3 reads TGTGCCAGCAGCCAAGGATCCGCCAGAAACAATGAGCAGTTCTTC. The whole variable domain, remainder taken from reference TRBV14 and TRBJ2-1, is EAGVTQFPSHSVIEKGQTVTLRCDPISGHDNLYWYRRVMGKEIKFLLHFVKESKQDESGMPNNRFLAERTGGTYSTLKVQPAELEDSGVYFCASSQGSARNNEQFFGPGTRLTVL.

The V and J genes are TRBV6-1 and TRBJ2-7; 7 bases match TRBD1. CDR3 length: 14 amino acids. V shed 2 bases and J 5 bases; nucleotides not matched to a gene: 6. CDR1 MNHNS and CDR2 SASEGT come from the germline V gene. The CDR3 protein is CASSELDRAHEQYF. The CDR3 DNA follows: TGTGCCAGCAGTGAACTCGACAGGGCCCACGAGCAGTACTTC.

The chain uses TRBV2 and TRBJ2-7; D not resolved. There are 14 residues in the CDR3. From germline, CDR1 is SNHLY and CDR2 FYNNEI. Trimming stripped 4 bases from V and 5 bases from J, with 15 bases between. For the CDR3, the DNA is TGTGCCAGCAGTGTGTCGCACGGTAATGACGAGCAGTACTTC. Its protein product is CASSVSHGNDEQYF. Filled out from reference TRBV2 and TRBJ2-7, the complete variable domain reads EPEVTQTPSHQVTQMGQEVILRCVPISNHLYFYWYRQILGQKVEFLVSFYNNEISEKSEIFDDQFSVERPDGSNFTLKIRSTKLEDSAMYFCASSVSHGNDEQYFGPGTRLTVT.

The J gene is TRBJ2-2, the V gene TRBV6-1; D ambiguous. CDR1 and CDR2 from the germline V gene are MNHNS and SASEGT. This CDR3 spans 13 amino acids. The V end was cut by 2 bases, the J end by 3 bases, with 4 bases between. The CDR3 sequence: CASSELDTGELFF. Written as DNA, the CDR3 is TGTGCCAGCAGTGAACTGGACACCGGGGAGCTGTTTTTT.

The rearrangement uses TRBV29-1 and TRBJ1-1, with TRBD1 matching 12 bases. The CDR3 loop spans 15 amino acids. Germline V gene sequence: CDR1 SQVTM, CDR2 ANQGSEA. Trimming at V came to 5 bases and at J to 6 bases, leaving 10 bases not matched to a gene. CDR3 region: CSVSQGTGGAAEAFF. CDR3 nucleotides: TGCAGCGTTAGTCAGGGGACAGGGGGCGCGGCTGAAGCTTTCTTT.

The J gene is TRBJ2-2, the V gene TRBV11-3; 7 bases match TRBD1. This CDR3 contains 15 residues. Per the germline V gene, CDR1 is SGHNT and CDR2 is YENEEA. The J segment lost 6 bases and the V segment lost 3 bases, leaving 7 bases of the junction unmatched. CDR3 nucleotide sequence: TGTGCCAGCAGCTTGGGGGACAGCATCCCCGGGGAGCTGTTTTTT. It is translated as CASSLGDSIPGELFF.

The rearrangement links TRBV2 to TRBJ2-1; 13 positions agree with TRBD2. Germline V CDR1 and CDR2: SNHLY, FYNNEI. V gave up 6 bases and J gave up 1 base; unmatched junction bases: 3. The CDR3 extends over 16 amino acids. This CDR3 reads CASRPLAGGSYNEQFF. The CDR3 nucleotides read TGTGCCAGCAGACCACTAGCGGGAGGGTCCTACAATGAGCAGTTCTTC.

This clone was recorded only once. The chain recombines TRBV5-1 with TRBJ2-6; TRBD1 might be the D (6 bases). CDR1 is SGHRS and CDR2 is YFSETQ in the germline V gene. V lost 3 bases to trimming and J lost 4 bases, with 11 bases between them. This CDR3 spans 15 amino acids. Written as DNA, the CDR3 is TGCGCCAGCAGCTCGTGGGGGCCCGGGGCCAACGTCCTGACTTTC. It codes for CASSSWGPGANVLTF.

The V call is TRBV7-9, the J call TRBJ2-7; D is uncertain. Trimming removed 2 bases at V and 7 bases at J, with 12 bases between. Germline CDR1 reads SEHNR; CDR2 reads FQNEAQ (reference sequence). This CDR3 has 13 amino acids. In DNA form, the CDR3 reads TGTGCCAGCAGCTTACCAGCGCGCACAGAGCAGTACTTC. This translates into CASSLPARTEQYF.

The chain uses TRBV7-3 and TRBJ1-6; tentative D call: TRBD1 (5 bases). There are 13 residues in the CDR3. Germline V gene sequence: CDR1 SGHTA, CDR2 FQGTGA. V was clipped by 5 bases and J by 5 bases, with 7 bases between them. The CDR3 region is CASSRGNNSPLHF. The CDR3 DNA reads as TGTGCCAGCAGCCGGGGGAATAATTCACCCCTCCACTTT. The full variable domain, completed using reference TRBV7-3 and TRBJ1-6, is GAGVSQTPSNKVTEKGKYVELRCDPISGHTALYWYRQSLGQGPEFLIYFQGTGAADDSGLPNDRFFAVRPEGSVSTLKIQRTERGDSAVYLCASSRGNNSPLHFGNGTRLTVT.

This chain links TRBV7-2 with TRBJ2-5; 7 positions agree with TRBD2. Germline V CDR1 and CDR2: SGHTA, FQGNSA. V lost 1 base, J lost 6 bases, and 8 bases stayed unmatched. This CDR3 spans 15 amino acids. DNA of the CDR3: TGTGCCAGCAGCTTAGGTGGCGGGAGTGAAAAGACCCAGTACTTC. It codes for CASSLGGGSEKTQYF.

This sequence joins TRBV5-1 and TRBJ1-6, with TRBD1 matching 10 bases. Germline V CDR1 and CDR2: SGHRS, YFSETQ. The CDR3 consists of 18 residues. The trim removed 4 bases at V and 1 base at J, leaving 8 bases unmatched. The CDR3: CASSKGTGVASYNSPLHF. In nucleotides, the CDR3 is TGCGCCAGCAGCAAAGGGACAGGGGTTGCGTCCTATAATTCACCCCTCCACTTT. Complete variable domain (other parts from reference TRBV5-1 and TRBJ1-6): KAGVTQTPRYLIKTRGQQVTLSCSPISGHRSVSWYQQTPGQGLQFLFEYFSETQRNKGNFPGRFSGRQFSNSRSEMNVSTLELGDSALYLCASSKGTGVASYNSPLHFGNGTRLTVT.

The chain links TRBV6-1 to TRBJ2-5; D gene ambiguous. V was clipped by 2 bases and J by 1 base, with 11 bases between them. The CDR3 contains 15 residues. Germline V CDR1 and CDR2: MNHNS, SASEGT. CDR3 protein: CASSEHGSGQETQYF. The DNA of the CDR3 is TGTGCCAGCAGTGAACACGGGTCGGGCCAAGAGACCCAGTACTTC.

This sequence joins TRBV6-5 and TRBJ1-1; no firm D call. Germline V gene lookup returns CDR1 MNHEY and CDR2 SVGAGI. Trimming stripped 6 bases from V and 10 bases from J, with 9 bases between. The CDR3 spans 10 residues. The CDR3 loop is CASRDLGAFF. CDR3 nucleotide sequence: TGTGCCAGCAGGGACCTGGGAGCTTTCTTT.

This rearrangement joins TRBV5-1 to TRBJ2-1; TRBD2 matches at 13 bases. V trimming: 4 bases; J trimming: 9 bases; junction bases outside the gene matches: 13. This CDR3 is 17 amino acids long. The germline V gene encodes CDR1 SGHRS and CDR2 YFSETQ. The CDR3 DNA follows: TGCGCCAGCAGCCCCTGGGCGGGACTAGCGGGATTGAGTGAGCAGTTCTTC. Its protein product is CASSPWAGLAGLSEQFF.

This clone appeared many times. The chain couples TRBV28 to TRBJ1-5; perhaps TRBD1 as D (6 bases). CDR1 MDHEN and CDR2 SYDVKM come from the germline V gene. The CDR3 spans 14 residues. The germline V and J ends were trimmed by 2 bases and 9 bases, with 14 bases remaining between them. The CDR3 nucleotides read TGTGCCAGCAGTTTAGGTAGGGGGATAGGGCCCCAGCATTTT. It encodes CASSLGRGIGPQHF.